Below, 29 T cell receptor beta chains from the same sample are listed, as sequenced in a study of blood T cells in healthy people across ages. Through a sample-barcoded 5' primer and a J-beta primer mix, a second PCR was run for 7 to 11 cycles. In TCRdb, the 5' RACE reads were re-called with MiXCR into one record per CDR3 protein. The sample gives roughly 1,100,000 distinct CDR3 sequences, roughly 24% of which show up once; 0.65% to 0.75% is in the top ten. Another study also made use of these data, one on T cells of mothers and their children.

The specimen was blood. The source of these receptors is a girl aged 2-9 years in good health.

This clonotype was observed a handful of times. For the CDR3, the DNA is TGTGCCAGCAGTTACTCGAATGGGCCGCCGACCCAGTACTTC. Amino acids: CASSYSNGPPTQYF. This sequence joins TRBV6-2 or TRBV6-3 and TRBJ2-5; D remains unclear. This CDR3 region has 14 residues. Germline V gene lookup returns CDR1 MNHEY and CDR2 SVGEGT. The V end lost 0 bases, the J end lost 7 bases, and 12 bases lay between the germline ends.

This chain joins TRBV21-1 and TRBJ2-7; the table's D call of TRBD1 was not tested on the DNA. TRBV21-1 constitutes a pseudogene. CDR3 length equals 15 residues. The CDR3 DNA sequence: TGTGCCAGCAAGCATCCTGGGACCTACTCCTACGAGCAGTACTTC. Amino acid sequence: CASKHPGTYSYEQYF.

Many counts were recorded for this clonotype. The V call is TRBV5-5, the J call TRBJ2-1, with D unresolved. This CDR3 has 14 residues. Germline CDR1 SGHKS, CDR2 YYEKEE (reference sequence). V was cut by 0 bases and J by 0 bases, with 4 bases left in between. For the CDR3, the DNA is TGTGCCAGCAGCTTGGACTTCTCCTACAATGAGCAGTTCTTC. It yields the protein CASSLDFSYNEQFF.

The V call is TRBV12-3 or TRBV12-4, the J call TRBJ2-2; D ambiguous. Trimming cost V 3 bases and J 5 bases, with 10 bases left between them. The CDR3 spans 14 residues. CDR3 amino acids: CASSFKSETGELFF. The DNA of the CDR3 is TGTGCCAGCAGTTTTAAGTCGGAAACCGGGGAGCTGTTTTTT.

This clonotype has just a few counts. Germline is not matched at one junction end, which may reflect a read error. This chain links TRBV3-1 with TRBJ2-7; 7 nucleotides agree with TRBD2. This CDR3 comprises 14 residues. In germline, CDR1 is LGHDT, CDR2 YNNKEL (reference sequence). CDR3: CASSQEGGFYEQYF. DNA of the CDR3: TGCGCCAGCAGCCAAGAGGGAGGGTTCTACGAGCAGTACTTC.

The chain uses TRBV28 and TRBJ1-1; D is unresolved. This CDR3 spans 14 amino acids. Trimming left V 6 bases short and J 2 bases short, with 13 bases between. Germline V lookup: CDR1 MDHEN, CDR2 SYDVKM. The CDR3 region has the DNA TGTGCCAGCAGCTTGCGGTACATCAACACTGAAGCTTTCTTT. Translation gives CASSLRYINTEAFF.

This clonotype has more than one count but fewer than ten. The V and J genes are TRBV20-1 and TRBJ2-3, with 10 bases lining up with TRBD2. Germline CDR1 and CDR2: DFQATT and SNEGSKA (reference sequence). CDR3 length: 15 residues. V lost 3 bases, J lost 4 bases, and 7 bases stayed unmatched. The CDR3 coding sequence is TGCAGTGCTAGTGCCGGGACTAGCGTACCAGATACGCAGTATTTT. This sequence encodes CSASAGTSVPDTQYF.

There are many counts of this clonotype. The V and J genes are TRBV2 and TRBJ2-2, with D hard to call. V was trimmed by 6 bases and J by 6 bases, leaving 8 bases between them. CDR3 length: 12 residues. CDR1 SNHLY and CDR2 FYNNEI come from the germline V gene. This CDR3 reads CASREIPGELFF. The CDR3 nucleotides are TGTGCCAGCAGGGAAATCCCCGGGGAGCTGTTTTTT. Variable domain in full (rest from reference TRBV2 and TRBJ2-2): EPEVTQTPSHQVTQMGQEVILRCVPISNHLYFYWYRQILGQKVEFLVSFYNNEISEKSEIFDDQFSVERPDGSNFTLKIRSTKLEDSAMYFCASREIPGELFFGEGSRLTVL.

CDR3 nucleotides: TGTGCCAGCAGCTTGTCCCTCCTGGGCTACGGGCAGTACTTC. This encodes CASSLSLLGYGQYF. This chain connects TRBV5-6 to TRBJ2-5; D gene ambiguous. Germline CDR1 SGHDT, CDR2 YYEEEE. Trimming stripped 1 base from V and 11 bases from J, with 18 bases between. This CDR3 contains 14 residues.

There are a few counts of this clonotype. The genes are TRBV9 and TRBJ2-3; D might be TRBD1 or TRBD2, each matching 6 bases. CDR1 and CDR2 (germline): SGDLS, YYNGEE. The CDR3 loop spans 16 amino acids. Trimming removed 2 bases at V and 1 base at J, with 14 bases between. CDR3: CASSVGGGPGTDTQYF. The CDR3 coding sequence is TGTGCCAGCAGCGTGGGTGGGGGGCCGGGCACAGATACGCAGTATTTT.

This clonotype occurred many times. The rearrangement joins TRBV6-6 to TRBJ1-1; a possible D gene is TRBD1 (5 bases). The CDR3 is made up of 17 amino acids. The germline V gene encodes CDR1 MNHNY and CDR2 SVGAGI (reference sequence). Trimming removed 0 bases from V and 0 bases from J, with 14 bases in between. The CDR3 region is CASSYSFRGAMNTEAFF. The CDR3 DNA follows: TGTGCCAGCAGTTACTCGTTTAGGGGCGCAATGAACACTGAAGCTTTCTTT.

This clonotype has a handful of counts. A read error may produce the germline difference seen at one junction end. V is TRBV12-3 or TRBV12-4 and J is TRBJ1-2; 10 nucleotides align to TRBD1. This CDR3 region has 13 residues. The CDR3 DNA is TGTGCCAGCAGCCCCAGGACAGGGGGGGGCTACGCCTTC. Its protein product is CASSPRTGGGYAF.

CDR3 loop: CASSAPDRGGLEDNEQFF. CDR3 nucleotide sequence: TGTGCCAGCAGCGCCCCGGACAGGGGAGGATTGGAGGACAATGAGCAGTTCTTC. This chain connects TRBV7-9 to TRBJ2-1; 9 bases match TRBD1. Losses at the gene ends were 5 bases for V and 5 bases for J; bases not matched to a gene: 16. This CDR3 region has 18 residues. Germline CDR1 SEHNR, CDR2 FQNEAQ (reference sequence).

This clonotype was recorded a few times. The rearrangement joins TRBV6-1 to TRBJ2-5; TRBD2 is a possible D gene (5 bases). From germline, CDR1 is MNHNS and CDR2 SASEGT. Trimming removed 4 bases at V and 3 bases at J, with 15 bases between. This CDR3 is built from 15 residues. CDR3 protein: CASSGFWWGEETQYF. The CDR3 DNA reads as TGTGCCAGCAGTGGTTTTTGGTGGGGAGAAGAGACCCAGTACTTC.

This clonotype was observed a few times. This chain links TRBV27 with TRBJ1-1; 8 nucleotides agree with TRBD1. CDR3 length equals 17 residues. J lost 3 bases, V lost 0 bases, and 9 bases had no gene match. In germline, CDR1 is MNHEY, CDR2 SMNVEV (reference sequence). The CDR3 DNA sequence: TGTGCCAGCAGTTTATCGGGACAGGCGCTAACTTACACTGAAGCTTTCTTT. Its protein is CASSLSGQALTYTEAFF.

V usage is TRBV6-6 and J usage is TRBJ2-5, with 10 nucleotides matching TRBD2. Germline CDR1 reads MNHNY; CDR2 reads SVGAGI (reference sequence). The trim removed 8 bases at V and 4 bases at J, leaving 7 bases unmatched. The CDR3 has 14 residues. This CDR3 is CASDSGGPGETQYF. CDR3 nucleotide sequence: TGTGCCAGCGATAGCGGGGGGCCTGGAGAGACCCAGTACTTC.

The chain couples TRBV20-1 to TRBJ2-1, with 8 bases that match TRBD2. The CDR3 is 13 residues long. V lost 2 bases, J lost 10 bases, and 7 bases stayed unmatched. Germline assignment: CDR1 DFQATT and CDR2 SNEGSKA (reference sequence). CDR3 coding DNA: TGCAGTGCTAGAAAACTTAGCGGGGACGAGCAGTTCTTC. Protein: CSARKLSGDEQFF.

This clonotype was observed a handful of times. The rearrangement joins TRBV13 to TRBJ2-5; 7 bases line up with TRBD1. This CDR3 spans 14 amino acids. Germline loops: CDR1 PRHDT, CDR2 FYEKMQ (reference sequence). With V trimmed by 5 bases and J by 3 bases, 6 bases remained unmatched. As DNA, the CDR3 is TGTGCCAGCAGCGATGACAGGGACGAAGAGACCCAGTACTTC. This codes for CASSDDRDEETQYF.

This clonotype was seen a few times. The genes are TRBV27 and TRBJ1-2, with 9 bases identical to TRBD1. From germline, CDR1 is MNHEY and CDR2 SMNVEV (reference sequence). Germline trimming cut 5 bases from V and 2 bases from J; bases unmatched to any gene: 9. CDR3 length equals 16 residues. The CDR3 is CASSAARGQGNYGYTF. CDR3 DNA: TGTGCCAGCAGTGCCGCCCGGGGACAGGGAAACTATGGCTACACCTTC.

The genes are TRBV20-1 and TRBJ2-1; 12 nucleotides line up with TRBD2. This CDR3 region has 16 residues. Germline-derived CDR1 and CDR2 are DFQATT and SNEGSKA (reference sequence). Trimming removed 6 bases from V and 6 bases from J; junction bases left unmatched: 12. In nucleotides, the CDR3 is TGCAGTGCAGAGCCCCTAGCGGGAGGGTTGGGCAATGAGCAGTTCTTC. Protein: CSAEPLAGGLGNEQFF.

V is TRBV6-6 and J is TRBJ1-5; D not resolved. CDR1 and CDR2 from the germline V gene are MNHNY and SVGAGI (reference sequence). This CDR3 region has 15 residues. V was shortened by 9 bases and J by 3 bases, with 18 bases between the two germline ends. In DNA, the CDR3 is TGTGCCAGTTCGCGGGATAGCCCCTCCAATCAGCCCCAGCATTTT. Amino acid sequence: CASSRDSPSNQPQHF.

This clonotype was seen only a few times. The chain is built from TRBV12-3 or TRBV12-4 and TRBJ1-3; tentative D call: TRBD1 (5 bases). The CDR3 is 18 amino acids. V lost 3 bases, J lost 4 bases, and 22 bases lay in between. Here the CDR3 DNA reads TGTGCCAGCAGTTTTATAGGCTTGGGGACTTTCCAAGGAAACACCATATATTTT. It specifies CASSFIGLGTFQGNTIYF.

V and J are TRBV21-1 and TRBJ1-3. TRBV21-1 constitutes a pseudogene. This CDR3 contains 14 residues. CDR3 sequence reads: CASETAPRGNTIYF. In DNA, the CDR3 is TGTGCCAGCGAGACCGCACCTCGGGGAAACACCATATATTTT.

This clonotype was counted only a few times. The chain couples TRBV5-1 to TRBJ2-6; maybe TRBD1 (5 bases). The CDR3 consists of 18 residues. Germline V gives CDR1 SGHRS, CDR2 YFSETQ. V dropped 4 bases and J dropped 0 bases, with 17 bases sitting between them. The CDR3 sequence is CASSISGIGASGANVLTF. The DNA of the CDR3 is TGCGCCAGCAGCATATCAGGGATAGGGGCCTCTGGGGCCAACGTCCTGACTTTC.

The chain links TRBV27 to TRBJ1-2; no clear D gene. Per the germline V gene, CDR1 is MNHEY and CDR2 is SMNVEV (reference sequence). The germline V and J ends were trimmed by 0 bases and 6 bases, with 23 bases remaining between them. The CDR3 is 18 amino acids. CDR3 loop: CASSLSTSYPGSPDGYTF. CDR3 nucleotides: TGTGCCAGCAGTTTATCGACCAGCTATCCAGGATCCCCTGATGGCTACACCTTC.

Worth noting for this clonotype: Its ends do not fully match the called genes, so a read error is possible. The rearrangement links TRBV7-7 to TRBJ2-2, with D uncertain. The CDR3 spans 13 residues. The germline CDR1 and CDR2 sequences are SSHAT and FNYEAQ (reference sequence). The CDR3 DNA follows: TGTGCTAGCAGCTTTATGTGGCCCGGGGAGCTGTTTTTT. Amino acids: CASSFMWPGELFF. The complete variable domain, with remaining parts taken from reference TRBV7-7 and TRBJ2-2, reads GAGVSQSPRYKVTKRGQDVTLRCDPISSHATLYWYQQALGQGPEFLTYFNYEAQPDKSGLPSDRFSAERPEGSISTLTIQRTEQRDSAMYRCASSFMWPGELFFGEGSRLTVL.

The V gene is TRBV12-5, the J gene TRBJ2-3, with a weak D call TRBD2 (5 bases). Germline V gene lookup returns CDR1 LGHNT and CDR2 FRNRAP. This CDR3 is built from 17 residues. Trimming stripped 6 bases from V and 3 bases from J, with 22 bases between. The CDR3 nucleotides read TGTGCTAGTGGCTCGCCGGGATCAATTATAGGTACAGATACGCAGTATTTT. Amino acid sequence: CASGSPGSIIGTDTQYF.

This clonotype came up a few times. V is TRBV20-1 and J is TRBJ2-4; a weak D match, TRBD2 (6 bases). Germline V lookup: CDR1 DFQATT, CDR2 SNEGSKA (reference sequence). CDR3 size: 13 residues. The ends were cut back, 0 bases at V and 5 bases at J, with 8 bases in the middle. The CDR3 sequence is CSARDIAENIQYF. CDR3 coding DNA: TGCAGTGCTAGAGATATAGCGGAAAACATTCAGTACTTC.

This clonotype was detected a few times. The chain has TRBV12-3 or TRBV12-4 and TRBJ2-7; D uncertain. V was shortened by 6 bases and J by 3 bases, with 12 bases between the two germline ends. There are 13 residues in the CDR3. Written as DNA, the CDR3 is TGTGCCAGCAGGAACCTAACCGGCTACGAGCAGTACTTC. Translating gives CASRNLTGYEQYF.